At least ten counts were recorded for the clone carrying this TCR beta chain. The source of the sample is a study of metastatic and nonmetastatic thyroid tumors. MiXCR reprocessed the PCR reads for TCRdb. The sample records about 59,000 clones, about a sixth being singletons. Before thyroid surgery, none of the patients had received any treatment. This sequence originates from a male donor with papillary thyroid cancer or a benign thyroid nodule (not recorded which). Some clones in this sample may be carry-over from other donors' samples. Sequencing was performed on blood.

CDR3 nucleotide sequence: TGTGCCAGCAGCTTGTTTTCCCGACGGATACCCTACGAGCAGTACTTC. Its protein is CASSLFSRRIPYEQYF. The V and J genes are TRBV5-4 and TRBJ2-7; D unresolved. V lost 1 base and J lost 2, with 16 bases in between. The CDR3 length is 16 residues. Germline V gene sequence: CDR1 SGHNT, CDR2 YYREEE (reference sequence).